The 6 T cell receptor beta chains given below trace back to one sample, sequenced in a study of blood T cell repertoires in COVID-19 (TCRdb year 2020). Preparation of the library involved the immunoSEQ multiplex PCR assay. TCRdb limited this immuneACCESS table to in-frame rearrangements with V and J called. A share of clones is missing; checked studies link under half to unresolved V genes, and the rest is unexplained. Recorded for this sample are roughly 300,000 clones; 70% to 85% of them occurred a single time. The ten largest make up about 1.5% of the sample. What was sequenced was peripheral blood. All receptors derive from a human donor with COVID-19, enrolled during active disease. The donor label of this sample is uncertain.

The sample holds one count of this clone. The chain joins TRBV2 to TRBJ2-2; D is possibly TRBD2 (7 bases). The CDR3 is 17 residues long. Trimming pared 0 bases from V and 5 bases from J, leaving 16 bases between. Looked up from germline, CDR1 is SNHLY and CDR2 is FYNNEI. CDR3 coding DNA: TGTGCCAGCAGTGAAGCAGGGAAGGGGGGGCGAACCGGGGAGCTGTTTTTT. Protein product: CASSEAGKGGRTGELFF. The complete variable domain, with remaining parts taken from reference TRBV2 and TRBJ2-2, reads EPEVTQTPSHQVTQMGQEVILRCVPISNHLYFYWYRQILGQKVEFLVSFYNNEISEKSEIFDDQFSVERPDGSNFTLKIRSTKLEDSAMYFCASSEAGKGGRTGELFFGEGSRLTVL.

The chain's CDR3 is CAISPEAVEAFF. The DNA for the CDR3 is TGTGCCATCAGCCCCGAAGCTGTTGAAGCTTTCTTT. This chain uses TRBV10-3 with TRBJ1-1; D gene unclear. The CDR3 has 12 amino acids. Looked up from germline, CDR1 is ENHRY and CDR2 is SYGVKD. Trimming took 6 bases from V and 7 from J, leaving 12 bases between them.

This clone occurred once. This rearrangement joins TRBV4-3 to TRBJ1-1; 7 nucleotides align to TRBD1. Germline CDR1 is LGHNA and CDR2 is YSLEER. With 0 bases clipped from V and 5 bases from J, the junction kept 3 bases outside the gene matches. CDR3 size: 14 residues. CDR3 residues: CASSQDRGRTEAFF. The CDR3 DNA reads as TGCGCCAGCAGCCAAGACAGGGGGAGAACTGAAGCTTTCTTT.

V usage is TRBV5-6 and J usage is TRBJ2-5; D is possibly TRBD1 (6 bases). With 3 bases removed from V and 1 base from J, the gap between germline ends came to 10 bases. Germline lookup yields CDR1 SGHDT and CDR2 YYEEEE. The CDR3 spans 14 residues. CDR3 in amino acids: CASSWPDSQETQYF. CDR3 coding DNA: TGTGCCAGCAGCTGGCCGGACAGCCAAGAGACCCAGTACTTC.

This rearrangement joins TRBV28 to TRBJ1-4; D possibly corresponds to TRBD1 (6 bases). The CDR3 contains 15 residues. V was trimmed by 4 bases and J by 4 bases, leaving 13 bases between them. The germline V gene encodes CDR1 MDHEN and CDR2 SYDVKM. Written as DNA, the CDR3 is TGTGCCAGCAGTTCCGCCGAGGGGGTTAATGAAAAACTGTTTTTT. This translates into CASSSAEGVNEKLFF.

This chain joins TRBV29-1 and TRBJ1-3, with D unclear. The CDR3 runs to 12 residues. The germline V gene encodes CDR1 SQVTM and CDR2 ANQGSEA. The V gene lost 0 bases and the J gene lost 4 bases, with 4 bases spanning the gap. CDR3 bases: TGCAGCGTTGAAGAAGCGGGAAACACCATATATTTT. Translated, it gives CSVEEAGNTIYF.